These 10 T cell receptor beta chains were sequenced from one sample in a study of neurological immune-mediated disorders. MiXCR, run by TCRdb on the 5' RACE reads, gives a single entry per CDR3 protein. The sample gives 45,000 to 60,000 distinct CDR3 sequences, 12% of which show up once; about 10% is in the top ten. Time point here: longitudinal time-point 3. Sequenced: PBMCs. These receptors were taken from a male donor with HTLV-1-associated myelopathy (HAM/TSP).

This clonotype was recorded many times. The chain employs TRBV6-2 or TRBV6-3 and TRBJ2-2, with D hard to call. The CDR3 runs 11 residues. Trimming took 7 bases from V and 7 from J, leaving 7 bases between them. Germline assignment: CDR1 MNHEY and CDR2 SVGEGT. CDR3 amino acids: CASTRNGELFF. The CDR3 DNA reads TGTGCCAGCACCCGGAACGGGGAGCTGTTTTTT.

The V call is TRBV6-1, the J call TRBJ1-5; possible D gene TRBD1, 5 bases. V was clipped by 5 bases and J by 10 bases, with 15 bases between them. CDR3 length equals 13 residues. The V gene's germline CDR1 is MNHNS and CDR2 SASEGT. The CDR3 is CASSPGPPRPQHF. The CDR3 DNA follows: TGTGCCAGCAGTCCAGGGCCTCCAAGACCCCAGCATTTT.

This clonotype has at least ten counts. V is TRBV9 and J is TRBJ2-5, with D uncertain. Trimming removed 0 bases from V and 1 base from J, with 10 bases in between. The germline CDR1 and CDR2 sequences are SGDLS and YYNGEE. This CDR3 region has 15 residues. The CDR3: CASSVEWEGQETQYF. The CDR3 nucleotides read TGTGCCAGCAGCGTAGAGTGGGAAGGCCAAGAGACCCAGTACTTC.

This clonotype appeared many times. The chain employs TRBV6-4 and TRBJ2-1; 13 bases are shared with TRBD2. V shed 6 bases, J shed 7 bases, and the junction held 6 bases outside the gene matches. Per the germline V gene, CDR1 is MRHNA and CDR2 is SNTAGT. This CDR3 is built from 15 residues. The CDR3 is CASSAGLAGSNEQFF. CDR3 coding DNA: TGTGCCAGCAGCGCGGGACTAGCGGGGTCTAATGAGCAGTTCTTC.

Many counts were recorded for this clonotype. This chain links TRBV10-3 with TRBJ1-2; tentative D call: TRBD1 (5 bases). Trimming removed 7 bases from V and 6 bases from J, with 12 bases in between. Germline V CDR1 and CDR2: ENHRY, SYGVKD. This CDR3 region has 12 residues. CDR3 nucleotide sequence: TGTGCCATCACGGGGGAAGATCATGGCTACACCTTC. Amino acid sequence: CAITGEDHGYTF.

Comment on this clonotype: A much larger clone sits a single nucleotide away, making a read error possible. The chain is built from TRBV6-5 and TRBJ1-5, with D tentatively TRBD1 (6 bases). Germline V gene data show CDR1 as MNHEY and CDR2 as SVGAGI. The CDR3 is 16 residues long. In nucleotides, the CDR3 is TGTGCCAGCAGCTCAACAAGGGGGGGCAGCAATAAGCCCCAGCATTTT. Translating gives CASSSTRGGSNKPQHF.

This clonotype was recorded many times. The CDR3 nucleotides are TGTGCCACCAGCAGAGATCGGGTCACCGGGGAGCTGTTTTTT. Its translation is CATSRDRVTGELFF. The gene calls are TRBV15 and TRBJ2-2; D ambiguous. This CDR3 region has 14 residues. CDR1 and CDR2 (germline): LNHNV, YYDKDF (reference sequence). V shed 0 bases and J shed 4 bases, with 6 bases lying between them.

CDR3 nucleotides: TGCAGCGTTGGGGTGACTTGGACAGACCAAGAGACCCAGTACTTC. It codes for CSVGVTWTDQETQYF. The rearrangement joins TRBV29-1 to TRBJ2-5, with TRBD1 as a possible D gene (6 bases). This CDR3 comprises 15 residues. CDR1 is SQVTM and CDR2 is ANQGSEA in the germline V gene. Trimming cost V 4 bases and J 0 bases, with 15 bases left between them.

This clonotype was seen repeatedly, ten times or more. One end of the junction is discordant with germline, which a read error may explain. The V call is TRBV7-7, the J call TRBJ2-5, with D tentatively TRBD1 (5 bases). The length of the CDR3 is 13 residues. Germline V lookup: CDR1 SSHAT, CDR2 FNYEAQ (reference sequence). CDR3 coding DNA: TGTGCTAGCAGCTTAGGGGTGCGCGAGACCCAGTACTTC. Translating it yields CASSLGVRETQYF. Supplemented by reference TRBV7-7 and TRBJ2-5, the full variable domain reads GAGVSQSPRYKVTKRGQDVTLRCDPISSHATLYWYQQALGQGPEFLTYFNYEAQPDKSGLPSDRFSAERPEGSISTLTIQRTEQRDSAMYRCASSLGVRETQYFGPGTRLLVL.

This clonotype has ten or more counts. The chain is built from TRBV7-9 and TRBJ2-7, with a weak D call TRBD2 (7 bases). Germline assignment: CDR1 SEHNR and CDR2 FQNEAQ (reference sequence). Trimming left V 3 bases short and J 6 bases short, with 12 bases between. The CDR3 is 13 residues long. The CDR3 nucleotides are TGTGCCAGCAGCTTCCCGGGGGGCGGCGAGCAGTACTTC. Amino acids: CASSFPGGGEQYF.